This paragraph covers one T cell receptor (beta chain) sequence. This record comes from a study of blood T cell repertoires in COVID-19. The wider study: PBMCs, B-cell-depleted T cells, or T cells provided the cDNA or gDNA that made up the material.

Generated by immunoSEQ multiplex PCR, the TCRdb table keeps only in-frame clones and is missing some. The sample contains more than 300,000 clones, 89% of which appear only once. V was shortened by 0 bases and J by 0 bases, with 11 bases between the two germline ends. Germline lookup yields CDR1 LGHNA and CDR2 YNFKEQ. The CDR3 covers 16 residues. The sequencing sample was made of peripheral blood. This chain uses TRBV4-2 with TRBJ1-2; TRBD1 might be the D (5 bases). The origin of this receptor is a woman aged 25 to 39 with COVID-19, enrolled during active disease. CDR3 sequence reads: CASSQETGQANYGYTF. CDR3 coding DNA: TGTGCCAGCAGCCAAGAAACAGGTCAGGCTAACTATGGCTACACCTTC.